The source of this T cell receptor (beta chain) is a study of early T cells in non-severe SARS-CoV-2 infection. Study-level background: Bulk RNA isolated from unsorted whole blood underwent sequencing; chains were not paired.

This clonotype occurred a few times. As part of library construction, unique molecular identifiers were attached to individual cDNA molecules. Using its own MiXCR run on the 5' RACE reads, TCRdb lists one record per CDR3 protein. The repertoire holds about 100,000 distinct CDR3 sequences, with roughly 13% as singletons. CDR1 is SGHAT and CDR2 is FQNNGV in the germline V gene. V was clipped by 6 bases and J by 2 bases, with 15 bases between them. There are 15 residues in the CDR3. Input material: whole blood. The rearrangement uses TRBV11-2 and TRBJ2-3; tentatively, D is TRBD1 or TRBD2 (5 bases each). The TCR was taken from an adult who was a healthcare worker with PCR-confirmed SARS-CoV-2 infection or an uninfected control (not recorded which). Here the CDR3 reads CASSHPGPYTDTQYF. In DNA, the CDR3 is TGTGCCAGCAGTCATCCGGGACCATACACAGATACGCAGTATTTT. The complete variable domain, with remaining parts taken from reference TRBV11-2 and TRBJ2-3, reads EAGVAQSPRYKIIEKRQSVAFWCNPISGHATLYWYQQILGQGPKLLIQFQNNGVVDDSQLPKDRFSAERLKGVDSTLKIQPAKLEDSAVYLCASSHPGPYTDTQYFGPGTRLTVL.